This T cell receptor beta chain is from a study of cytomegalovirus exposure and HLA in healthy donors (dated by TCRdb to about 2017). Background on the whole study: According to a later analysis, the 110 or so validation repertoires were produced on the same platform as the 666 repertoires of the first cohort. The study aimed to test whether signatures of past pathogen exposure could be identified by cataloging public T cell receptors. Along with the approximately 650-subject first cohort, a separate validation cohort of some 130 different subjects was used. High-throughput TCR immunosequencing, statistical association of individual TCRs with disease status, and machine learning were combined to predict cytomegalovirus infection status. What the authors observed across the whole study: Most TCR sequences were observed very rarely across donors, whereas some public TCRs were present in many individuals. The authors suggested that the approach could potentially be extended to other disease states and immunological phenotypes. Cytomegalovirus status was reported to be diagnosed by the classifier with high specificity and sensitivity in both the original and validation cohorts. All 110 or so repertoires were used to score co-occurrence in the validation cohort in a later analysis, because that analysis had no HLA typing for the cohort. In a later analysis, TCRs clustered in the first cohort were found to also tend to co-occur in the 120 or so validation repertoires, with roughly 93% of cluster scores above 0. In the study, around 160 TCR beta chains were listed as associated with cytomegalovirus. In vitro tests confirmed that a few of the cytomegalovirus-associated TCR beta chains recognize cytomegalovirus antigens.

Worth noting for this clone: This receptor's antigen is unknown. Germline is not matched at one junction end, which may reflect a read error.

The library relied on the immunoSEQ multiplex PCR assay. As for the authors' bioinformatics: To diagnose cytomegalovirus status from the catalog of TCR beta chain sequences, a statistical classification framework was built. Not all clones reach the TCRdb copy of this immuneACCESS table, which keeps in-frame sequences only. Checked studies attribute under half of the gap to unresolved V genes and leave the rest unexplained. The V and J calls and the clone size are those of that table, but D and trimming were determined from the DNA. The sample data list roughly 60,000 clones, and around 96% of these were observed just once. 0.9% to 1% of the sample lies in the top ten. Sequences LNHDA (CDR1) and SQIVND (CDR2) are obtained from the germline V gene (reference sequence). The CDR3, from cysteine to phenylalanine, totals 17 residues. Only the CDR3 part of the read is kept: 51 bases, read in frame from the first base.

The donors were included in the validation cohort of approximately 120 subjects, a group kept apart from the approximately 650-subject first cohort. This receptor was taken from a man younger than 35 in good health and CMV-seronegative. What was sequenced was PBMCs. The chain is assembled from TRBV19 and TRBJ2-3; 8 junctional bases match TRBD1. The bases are TGTGCCAGTAGGGACAACTACCGGGACAGGAGCAAAGATACGCAGTATTTT. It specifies CASRDNYRDRSKDTQYF.